This TCR beta chain was profiled in a study of T cells in Graves' hyperthyroidism and ophthalmopathy. Amplification targeted TCR beta CDR3 regions from RNA transcripts. Carried out on the TCR CDR3, a first-round RT-PCR used the HTBI primer set. Via MiXCR, TCRdb re-called the multiplex PCR reads, giving one row per CDR3 protein. The repertoire holds hundreds of thousands of distinct CDR3 sequences, with about 20% as singletons. The V gene's germline CDR1 is MNHEY and CDR2 SMNVEV (reference sequence). V was clipped by 8 bases and J by 3 bases, with 14 bases between them. CDR3 length: 14 residues. The table lists this clonotype with a few counts.

Specimen: blood. The clonotype comes from a man aged 35 to 55 with Graves' ophthalmopathy. This sequence joins TRBV27 and TRBJ1-5; D may be TRBD1 (5 bases). The CDR3 DNA is TGTGCCAGCTCCGCAACAGGTAACAATCAGCCCCAGCATTTT. Protein: CASSATGNNQPQHF.